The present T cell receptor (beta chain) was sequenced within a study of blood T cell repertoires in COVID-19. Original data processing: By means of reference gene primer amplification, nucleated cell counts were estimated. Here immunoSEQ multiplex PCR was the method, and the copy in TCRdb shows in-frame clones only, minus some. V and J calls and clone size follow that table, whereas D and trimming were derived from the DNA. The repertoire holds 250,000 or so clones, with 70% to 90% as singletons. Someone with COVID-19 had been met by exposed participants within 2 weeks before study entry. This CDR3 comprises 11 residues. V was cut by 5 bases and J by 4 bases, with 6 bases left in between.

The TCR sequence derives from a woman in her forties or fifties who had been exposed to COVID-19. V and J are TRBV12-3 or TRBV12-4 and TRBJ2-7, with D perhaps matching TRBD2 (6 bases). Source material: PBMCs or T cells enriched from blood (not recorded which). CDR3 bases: TGTGCCAGCAGTGGACTATACGAGCAGTACTTC. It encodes CASSGLYEQYF.